Described below is a single T cell receptor beta chain sequence and its context. The CDR3 has 13 residues. Per the germline V gene, CDR1 is SQVTM and CDR2 is ANQGSEA. Trimming took 5 bases from V and 5 from J; bases not matched to a gene: 5. The authors' processing: The assay estimated nucleated cells by amplifying reference gene primers. Assay: immunoSEQ multiplex PCR; the TCRdb copy retains only in-frame clones and omits some. From that table come the V and J calls and clone size; the DNA was used to work out D and trimming. This table holds 150,000 to 200,000 clones, more than 75% found once. This specimen comes from a study of blood T cell repertoires in COVID-19. Study as a whole: Samples came from the United States, Italy and Spain, spanning acute and convalescent COVID-19.

This sequence was found in a man in his sixties or seventies with acute or convalescent COVID-19. V is TRBV29-1 and J is TRBJ2-3; TRBD1 agrees at 9 bases. Sequencing used peripheral blood. The CDR3 here is CSVSGQGIDTQYF. Here the CDR3 DNA reads TGCAGCGTTTCCGGACAGGGGATAGATACGCAGTATTTT.